These 8 T cell receptor beta chains originate from one sample sequenced in a study of immune evolution from preneoplasia to lung adenocarcinoma. Sequencing was performed with immunoSEQ multiplex PCR; in TCRdb, only in-frame clones are kept and a portion is missing. This table holds thousands of clones, 83% found once. Specimen: FFPE adjacent normal lung tissue. These receptors were taken from a person aged 65 to 79 with lung adenocarcinoma.

In its sample, this clone was seen a few times. V and J are TRBV27 and TRBJ1-4, with 7 bases identical to TRBD1. V was clipped by 4 bases and J by 5 bases; unmatched bases: 4. Germline CDR1 MNHEY, CDR2 SMNVEV (reference sequence). The CDR3 totals 14 residues. This CDR3 reads CASSYGTDNEKLFF. CDR3 nucleotide sequence: TGTGCCAGCAGTTACGGGACAGACAATGAAAAACTGTTTTTT. Drawing the rest from reference TRBV27 and TRBJ1-4, the complete variable domain is EAQVTQNPRYLITVTGKKLTVTCSQNMNHEYMSWYRQDPGLGLRQIYYSMNVEVTDKGDVPEGYKVSRKEKRNFPLILESPSPNQTSLYFCASSYGTDNEKLFFGSGTQLSVL.

The chain has TRBV14 and TRBJ1-5; 7 bases line up with TRBD1. J was trimmed by 7 bases and V by 4 bases; bases with no gene match: 7. The CDR3 is 14 amino acids. Looked up from germline, CDR1 is SGHDN and CDR2 is FVKESK. The CDR3 loop reads CASSPTGTGQPQHF. In DNA form, the CDR3 reads TGTGCCAGCAGCCCGACAGGGACTGGACAGCCCCAGCATTTT.

This chain joins TRBV6-1 and TRBJ1-1, with a possible D match to TRBD1 (5 bases). The CDR3 totals 12 residues. Per the germline V gene, CDR1 is MNHNS and CDR2 is SASEGT. Deletions cut 5 bases from V and 11 bases from J, with 15 bases between. The CDR3 DNA sequence: TGTGCCAGCAGTAAAGGGACCCGTGGGGCTTTCTTT. Protein sequence: CASSKGTRGAFF.

This sequence joins TRBV5-4 and TRBJ2-5; 8 nucleotides agree with TRBD2. The ends lost 5 bases at V and 4 bases at J; junction bases unmatched: 7. This CDR3 has 14 amino acids. Germline loops: CDR1 SGHNT, CDR2 YYREEE (reference sequence). The chain's CDR3 is CASSRGRGGETQYF. The CDR3 nucleotides are TGTGCCAGCAGTCGTGGCCGGGGGGGAGAGACCCAGTACTTC.

This sequence joins TRBV29-1 and TRBJ1-2, with D tentatively TRBD1 (5 bases). The V gene's germline CDR1 is SQVTM and CDR2 ANQGSEA. Trimming cost V 0 bases and J 4 bases, with 15 bases left between them. The CDR3 runs to 15 residues. The CDR3 DNA sequence: TGCAGCGTTGAAGATGGGGGGGGGACGATCTATGGCTACACCTTC. It translates to CSVEDGGGTIYGYTF.

This sequence joins TRBV9 and TRBJ1-6; weak D call: TRBD1 (5 bases). The CDR3 totals 13 residues. V lost 3 bases and J lost 7, with 8 bases in between. Germline V gene sequence: CDR1 SGDLS, CDR2 YYNGEE. The CDR3 nucleotides read TGTGCCAGCAGCGGACAGTCAAATTCACCCCTCCACTTT. As protein: CASSGQSNSPLHF.

The chain joins TRBV7-6 to TRBJ1-1; D not resolved. V shed 5 bases and J shed 3 bases, with 7 bases lying between them. Per germline, CDR1 SGHVS and CDR2 FNYEAQ. CDR3 length: 12 amino acids. The CDR3 sequence: CASSPGYTEAFF. CDR3 coding DNA: TGTGCCAGCAGCCCGGGGTACACTGAAGCTTTCTTT.

V is TRBV12-5 and J is TRBJ2-3, with 7 bases lining up with TRBD1. Germline trimming cut 5 bases from V and 0 bases from J; bases unmatched to any gene: 5. CDR3 size: 15 residues. The germline V gene encodes CDR1 LGHNT and CDR2 FRNRAP. CDR3 protein: CASGIGTASTDTQYF. The CDR3, as DNA: TGTGCTAGTGGTATCGGGACAGCTAGCACAGATACGCAGTATTTT.